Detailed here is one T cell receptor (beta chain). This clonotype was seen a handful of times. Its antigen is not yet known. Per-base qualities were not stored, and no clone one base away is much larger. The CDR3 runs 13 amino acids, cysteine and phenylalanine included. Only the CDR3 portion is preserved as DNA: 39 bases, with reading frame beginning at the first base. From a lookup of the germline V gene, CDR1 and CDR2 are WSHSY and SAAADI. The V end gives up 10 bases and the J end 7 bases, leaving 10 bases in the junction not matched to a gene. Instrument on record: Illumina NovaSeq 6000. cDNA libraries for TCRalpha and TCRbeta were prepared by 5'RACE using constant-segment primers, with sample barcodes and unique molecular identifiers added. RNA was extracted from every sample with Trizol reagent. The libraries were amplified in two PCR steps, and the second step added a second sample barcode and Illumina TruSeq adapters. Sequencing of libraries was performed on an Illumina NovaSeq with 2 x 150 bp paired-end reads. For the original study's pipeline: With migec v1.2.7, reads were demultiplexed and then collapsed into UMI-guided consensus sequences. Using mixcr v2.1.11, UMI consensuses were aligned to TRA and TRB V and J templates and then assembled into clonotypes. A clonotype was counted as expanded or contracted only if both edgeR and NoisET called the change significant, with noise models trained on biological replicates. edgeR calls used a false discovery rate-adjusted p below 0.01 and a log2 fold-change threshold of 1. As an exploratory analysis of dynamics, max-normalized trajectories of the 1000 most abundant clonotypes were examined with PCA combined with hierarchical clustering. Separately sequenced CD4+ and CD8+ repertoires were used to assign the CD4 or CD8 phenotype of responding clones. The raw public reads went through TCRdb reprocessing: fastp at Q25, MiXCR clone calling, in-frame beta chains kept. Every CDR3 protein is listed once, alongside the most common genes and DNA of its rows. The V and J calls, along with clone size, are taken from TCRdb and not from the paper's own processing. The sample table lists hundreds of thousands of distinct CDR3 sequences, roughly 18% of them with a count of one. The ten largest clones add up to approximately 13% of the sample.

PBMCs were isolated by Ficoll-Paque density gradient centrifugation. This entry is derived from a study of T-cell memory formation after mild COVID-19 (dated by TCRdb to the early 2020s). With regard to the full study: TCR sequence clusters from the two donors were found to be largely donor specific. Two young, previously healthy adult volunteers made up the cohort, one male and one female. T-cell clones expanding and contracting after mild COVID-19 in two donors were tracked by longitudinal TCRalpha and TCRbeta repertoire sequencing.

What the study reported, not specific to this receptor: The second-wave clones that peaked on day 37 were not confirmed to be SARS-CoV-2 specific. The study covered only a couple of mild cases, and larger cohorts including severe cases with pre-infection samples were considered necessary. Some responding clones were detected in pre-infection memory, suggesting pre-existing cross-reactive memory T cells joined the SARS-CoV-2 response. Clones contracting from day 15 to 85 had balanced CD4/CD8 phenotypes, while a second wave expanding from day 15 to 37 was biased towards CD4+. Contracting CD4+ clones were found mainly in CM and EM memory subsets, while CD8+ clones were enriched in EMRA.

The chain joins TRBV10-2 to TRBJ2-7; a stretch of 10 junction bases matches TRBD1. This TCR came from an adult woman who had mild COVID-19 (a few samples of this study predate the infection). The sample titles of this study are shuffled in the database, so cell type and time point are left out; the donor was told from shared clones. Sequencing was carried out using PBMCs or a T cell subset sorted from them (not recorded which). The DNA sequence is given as TGCGCCACCAAGGGACAGGGGACAAAAGAGCAGTACTTC. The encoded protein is CATKGQGTKEQYF.